Listed below are T cell receptor beta chains from one sample, sequenced in a study of T cell responses to AZD1222 COVID-19 vaccine. Measured with immunoSEQ multiplex PCR; TCRdb has only the in-frame clones, and not every one. This sample has about 160,000 clones; roughly 94% occur once, and the top ten carry less than 4.5%. The sample was peripheral blood, taken on day 0 of MenACWY control vaccination. These receptors were collected from an adult in good health. CDR3s include the opening cysteine and the closing phenylalanine or tryptophan. A D gene is named only where the DNA matches it firmly. Size values are once, few and many counts, or a class for expanded clones, and some rows have none.

D gene,clone size,J gene,V gene,CDR3 DNA,CDR3 protein
.,.,TRBJ1-4,TRBV5-1,TGCGCCAGCAGCTTTTCAGCAACTAATGAAAAACTGTTTTTT,CASSFSATNEKLFF
.,.,TRBJ2-5,TRBV10-1,TGCGCCAGCAGCGCCACTTCCTCCGCCCAGTACTTC,CASSATSSAQYF
.,.,TRBJ2-7,TRBV7-2,TGTGCCAGCAGCGTAAGACGAGGGAATTCCTACGAGCAGTACTTC,CASSVRRGNSYEQYF
.,.,TRBJ1-5,TRBV6-5,TGTGCCAGCAGTTACCAGAGGGGGGATCAGCCCCAGCATTTT,CASSYQRGDQPQHF
TRBD1,.,TRBJ1-5,TRBV25-1,TGTGCCAGCAGTGCCCCCTCCCCACAGGGGGTTCACAATCAGCCCCAGCATTTT,CASSAPSPQGVHNQPQHF
TRBD2,few,TRBJ2-7,TRBV6-2/TRBV6-3,TGTGCCAGCAGCCCTTATCCCCCAGAAAGCGGGGGATACTCCTACGAGCAGTACTTC,CASSPYPPESGGYSYEQYF
TRBD1,once,TRBJ2-3,TRBV11-2,TGTGCCAGCAGCTTGGGAGTCGACAGGGTGACAGATACGCAGTATTTT,CASSLGVDRVTDTQYF
TRBD2,.,TRBJ2-2,TRBV19,TGTGCCAGTAGTTCCTATTCCGGGACTAGCGGGAGCCCCGGGGAGCTGTTTTTT,CASSSYSGTSGSPGELFF
.,.,TRBJ1-2,TRBV2,TGTGCCAGCACCCGGGCGGCTAACTATGGCTACACCTTC,CASTRAANYGYTF
.,.,TRBJ1-1,TRBV29-1,TGCAGCGTTCTGGACATGAACACTGAAGCTTTCTTT,CSVLDMNTEAFF
.,.,TRBJ1-4,TRBV4-3,TGCGCCAGCAGCCAAGAGATTTCGGCGAGCGAAAAACTGTTTTTT,CASSQEISASEKLFF
.,.,TRBJ2-5,TRBV19,TGTGCCAGTAGGGTGGGCAGCAAAGAGACCCAGTACTTC,CASRVGSKETQYF
TRBD1,.,TRBJ1-5,TRBV27,TGTGCCAGCAGACCCCTCGCGGGGACAGGGAATCAGCCCCAGCATTTT,CASRPLAGTGNQPQHF
.,.,TRBJ2-2,TRBV5-4,TGTGCCAGCAGCCCTGTTGGAAGCGGGGAGCTGTTTTTT,CASSPVGSGELFF
TRBD1,.,TRBJ2-7,TRBV6-2/TRBV6-3,TGTGCCAGCAGTTATTCCCCAGGGGGCTCCTACGAGCAGTACTTC,CASSYSPGGSYEQYF
.,.,TRBJ1-2,TRBV24-1,TGTGCCACCAGTGACCCAGGGGTCAGGGGACGCTACACCTTC,CATSDPGVRGRYTF
.,.,TRBJ2-7,TRBV15,TGTGCCACCAGCAGAGGAGGGGGTTCGACCTACGAGCAGTACTTC,CATSRGGGSTYEQYF
.,.,TRBJ1-2,TRBV19,TGTGCCAGTACCCCCCTGCGGGGTAACTATGGCTACACCTTC,CASTPLRGNYGYTF
.,.,TRBJ2-7,TRBV28,TGTGCCAGCAGTTCCTTGGTAGTAGAGCCCTACGAGCAGTACTTC,CASSSLVVEPYEQYF
.,.,TRBJ1-5,TRBV4-1,TGCGCCAGCAGCCAAGTTTCTTGGACTCAGCCCCAGCATTTT,CASSQVSWTQPQHF
.,.,TRBJ1-2,TRBV10-3,TGTGCCATCAGCAGGGACGCCACTTCGGATGGCTACACCTTC,CAISRDATSDGYTF
.,.,TRBJ1-1,TRBV28,TGTGCCAGCAGTTTAGGCGCAAGAGGCACTGAAGCTTTCTTT,CASSLGARGTEAFF
.,.,TRBJ2-7,TRBV15,TGTGCCACCAGCAGAGATTTGGGTTCCTACGAGCAGTACTTC,CATSRDLGSYEQYF
.,once,TRBJ1-6,TRBV27,TGTGCCAGCAGAGGGGTCGCGGCGGCCTATAATTCACCCCTCCACTTT,CASRGVAAAYNSPLHF
.,.,TRBJ2-7,TRBV11-3,TGTGCCAGCAGCTCCACCTCCCTTAGCGAGCAGTACTTC,CASSSTSLSEQYF
.,.,TRBJ2-2,TRBV6-2/TRBV6-3,TGTGCCAGCAGTTTTACGGTCAGGGGCCGTAACACCGGGGAGCTGTTTTTT,CASSFTVRGRNTGELFF
.,.,TRBJ1-1,TRBV29-1,TGCAGCGTTGAGAGAAACACTGAAGCTTTCTTT,CSVERNTEAFF
.,.,TRBJ2-2,TRBV19,TGTGCCAGTAGTATAGGGGGAGGAACCGGGGAGCTGTTTTTT,CASSIGGGTGELFF
.,.,TRBJ2-2,TRBV4-1,TGCGCCAGCAGCCAAGGGATCCATTCGAACACCGGGGAGCTGTTTTTT,CASSQGIHSNTGELFF